The rows below give T cell receptor beta chains drawn from one sample of a study of cytomegalovirus exposure and HLA in healthy donors. Produced via immunoSEQ multiplex PCR; TCRdb's table is partial and in-frame only. The sample yields fewer than 200,000 clones, roughly an eighth seen once. The specimen sequenced was PBMCs. The receptors derive from a middle-aged man in good health and CMV-seropositive. Each CDR3 is given with its conserved first and last residue. Fields, in order: V gene, D gene, J gene, clone size, CDR3 DNA, CDR3 protein. D genes are given only for firm matches. Clone size is given for some rows only: seen once, a few or many times, or a class if the clone is expanded.

>TRBV29-1|-|TRBJ1-1|few
TGCAGCGTAGGTCAGGGGAACCCCGCTGAAGCTTTCTTT
CSVGQGNPAEAFF
>TRBV25-1|-|TRBJ2-6|-
TGTGCCAGCAGTGGGACAGAGTTCTCTGGGGCCAACGTCCTGACTTTC
CASSGTEFSGANVLTF
>TRBV2|TRBD1|TRBJ1-6|-
TGTGCCAGCAGTGGGGACAGGGGTGTCCCCCTCCACTTT
CASSGDRGVPLHF
>TRBV7-2|-|TRBJ2-3|few
TGTGCCAGCACCATTCCATCCGGGGATACGCAGTATTTT
CASTIPSGDTQYF
>TRBV19|-|TRBJ1-6|few
TGTGCCAGTAGTCAGGGCAGGTTGAATTCACCCCTCCACTTT
CASSQGRLNSPLHF
>TRBV7-2|-|TRBJ1-5|few
TGTGCCAGCAGCTTAGCAGGGGGACAGCCCCAGCATTTT
CASSLAGGQPQHF
>TRBV5-5|-|TRBJ1-1|few
TGTGCCAGCAGCTTGATCTCCTTGAACACTGAAGCTTTCTTT
CASSLISLNTEAFF
>TRBV11-2|-|TRBJ2-7|few
TGTGCCAGCAGCTTAGGAAGGGGAGGCCCCCAACTTTTGGTGGAGTACTTC
CASSLGRGGPQLLVEYF
>TRBV7-2|-|TRBJ2-5|-
TGTGCCAGCAGCTCCCTTCGGGAGACCCAGTACTTC
CASSSLRETQYF
>TRBV5-1|-|TRBJ1-2|-
TGCGCCAGCAGCACTTCCAGCGCTAACTATGGCTACACCTTC
CASSTSSANYGYTF
>TRBV28|-|TRBJ1-2|-
TGTGCCAGCAGTCCTCTAGGGTGGGGGGACGGCTACACCTTC
CASSPLGWGDGYTF
>TRBV6-6|TRBD1|TRBJ1-1|-
TGTGCCAGCAGAGACAGGGGAATCACTGAAGCTTTCTTT
CASRDRGITEAFF
>TRBV6-5|-|TRBJ1-4|few
TGTGCCAGCAGTTCTACAGCCAATGAAAAACTGTTTTTT
CASSSTANEKLFF
>TRBV9|TRBD1|TRBJ2-6|-
TGTGCCAGCAACCTTCCCGGGCAGGGGGCCCCTGGGGCCAACGTCCTGACTTTC
CASNLPGQGAPGANVLTF
>TRBV15|TRBD1|TRBJ1-1|-
TGTGCCACCAGCATTAAGGGGGCTTCTGAAGCTTTCTTT
CATSIKGASEAFF
>TRBV7-8|TRBD2|TRBJ2-2|-
TGTGCCAGCAGCCAAAAGCCCAGCGGGGGGATCGGGGAGCTGTTTTTT
CASSQKPSGGIGELFF
>TRBV14|-|TRBJ1-1|few
TGTGCCAGCAGCCAAGATCTAGGGGGGAACACTGAAGCTTTCTTT
CASSQDLGGNTEAFF
>TRBV5-4|TRBD2|TRBJ2-5|-
TGTGCCAGCAGCTTGACTAGCGGTGAGACCCAGTACTTC
CASSLTSGETQYF
>TRBV6-5|-|TRBJ1-4|-
TGTGCCAGCAGTTACTCGACCGGGGGTGAAAAACTGTTTTTT
CASSYSTGGEKLFF
>TRBV6-1|-|TRBJ1-1|-
TGTGCCAGCAGTGATACAGGGAGAACTGAAGCTTTCTTT
CASSDTGRTEAFF
>TRBV7-2|-|TRBJ2-5|few
TGTGCCAGCAGCCTCCAAGAGACCCAGTACTTC
CASSLQETQYF
>TRBV21-1|-|TRBJ2-1|-
TGTGCCAGCAGCAAAGGGCTAGCGGGGACCAATGAGCAGTTCTTC
CASSKGLAGTNEQFF